Listed below are T cell receptor beta chains from one sample, sequenced in a study of cytomegalovirus exposure and HLA in healthy donors. Data came from immunoSEQ multiplex PCR; TCRdb stores just in-frame clones and leaves some out. The repertoire holds about 94,000 clones, with roughly 80% as singletons. The material sequenced was PBMCs. The origin of the receptors is a man aged 35 to 55 in good health and CMV-seropositive. Each CDR3 is given with its conserved first and last residue. Fields, in order: CDR3 length, D gene, V gene, clone size, J gene, CDR3 DNA, CDR3 protein. The D gene is left open where the match is weak. Expanded clones are given a class, and other clones once, few, many or no size at all.

length: 13; D: -; V: TRBV5-6; size: few; J: TRBJ2-5; DNA: TGTGCCAGCAGCCAGACTAGAGAAGAGACCCAGTACTTC; CDR3: CASSQTREETQYF
length: 15; D: TRBD1; V: TRBV18; size: -; J: TRBJ1-3; DNA: TGTGCCAGCTCTAAGCGGACAGGGATTGTGGACACCATATATTTT; CDR3: CASSKRTGIVDTIYF
length: 13; D: -; V: TRBV5-1; size: once; J: TRBJ1-1; DNA: TGCGCCAGCAGCTTGCGTCAGGAAACCGAAGCTTTCTTT; CDR3: CASSLRQETEAFF
length: 14; D: TRBD1; V: TRBV4-2; size: -; J: TRBJ1-2; DNA: TGTGCCAGCAACCCAGGGGGTGCTAACTATGGCTACACCTTC; CDR3: CASNPGGANYGYTF
length: 14; D: -; V: TRBV18; size: -; J: TRBJ1-1; DNA: TGTGCCAGCTCACCAATAACAGAGAACACTGAAGCTTTCTTT; CDR3: CASSPITENTEAFF
length: 16; D: -; V: TRBV5-1; size: -; J: TRBJ2-2; DNA: TGCGCCAGCAGGGCGACCGGGACACAAAACACCGGGGAGCTGTTTTTT; CDR3: CASRATGTQNTGELFF
length: 11; D: TRBD1; V: TRBV10-1; size: -; J: TRBJ2-7; DNA: TGCGCCCGCCGGACTAAACAGGGGGAGTACTTC; CDR3: CARRTKQGEYF
length: 14; D: -; V: TRBV11-2; size: -; J: TRBJ1-2; DNA: TGTGCCAGCAGCTTCCGGAACTCGGACAAGGGCTACACCTTC; CDR3: CASSFRNSDKGYTF
length: 13; D: -; V: TRBV11-3; size: -; J: TRBJ1-1; DNA: TGTGCCAGCAGCTTAGCCTCGGGGACTGAAGCTTTCTTT; CDR3: CASSLASGTEAFF
length: 13; D: -; V: TRBV6-5; size: -; J: TRBJ2-4; DNA: TGTGCCAGCAGCATGGGACTGGTTTGCATTCAGTACTTC; CDR3: CASSMGLVCIQYF
length: 14; D: -; V: TRBV5-4; size: once; J: TRBJ2-5; DNA: TGTGCCAGCAGCGGCGGGACCCTTCTAGAGACCCAGTACTTC; CDR3: CASSGGTLLETQYF
length: 14; D: TRBD2; V: TRBV7-9; size: -; J: TRBJ2-7; DNA: TGTGCCAGCAGGTCTAGCGGGAGTAACAACGAGCAGTACTTC; CDR3: CASRSSGSNNEQYF
length: 15; D: -; V: TRBV5-1; size: -; J: TRBJ1-1; DNA: TGCGCCAGCAGTTTAGGAGCAGGGGATTACACTGAAGCTTTCTTT; CDR3: CASSLGAGDYTEAFF
length: 14; D: -; V: TRBV6-5; size: few; J: TRBJ2-2; DNA: TGTGCCAGCAGTTCACGTATCCCGGGCGGGGAGCTGTTTTTT; CDR3: CASSSRIPGGELFF
length: 14; D: -; V: TRBV12-1; size: -; J: TRBJ2-7; DNA: TGTGCCAGCAGCTTTGCACGCAGGCCCTACGAGCAGTACTTC; CDR3: CASSFARRPYEQYF
length: 16; D: TRBD1; V: TRBV4-2; size: -; J: TRBJ2-3; DNA: TGTGCCAGCAGCCAAGATCTGACAGGGCTCGCAGATACGCAGTATTTT; CDR3: CASSQDLTGLADTQYF
length: 15; D: TRBD2; V: TRBV5-1; size: -; J: TRBJ2-1; DNA: TGCGCCAGCAGGACCTTAGCGGGAGGGTTCAATGAGCAGTTCTTC; CDR3: CASRTLAGGFNEQFF
length: 16; D: -; V: TRBV5-6; size: -; J: TRBJ1-1; DNA: TGTGCCAGCAGCTCCGAGGGGCGGGGGCGTAACACTGAAGCTTTCTTT; CDR3: CASSSEGRGRNTEAFF
length: 12; D: -; V: TRBV28; size: -; J: TRBJ1-3; DNA: TGTGCCAGCAGGGTCGGCGGGAACACCATATATTTT; CDR3: CASRVGGNTIYF
length: 16; D: -; V: TRBV4-1; size: -; J: TRBJ2-1; DNA: TGCGCCAGCAGCCAAGGATCTGGGAGCTCCTACAATGAGCAGTTCTTC; CDR3: CASSQGSGSSYNEQFF
length: 16; D: -; V: TRBV7-9; size: -; J: TRBJ2-7; DNA: TGTGCCAGCAGCTCCGTTGCAACCGGCGGATCCTACGAGCAGTACTTC; CDR3: CASSSVATGGSYEQYF
length: 15; D: TRBD1; V: TRBV19; size: -; J: TRBJ1-5; DNA: TGTGCCAGTAGAGAGGGACAGTACTCTAATCAGCCCCAGCATTTT; CDR3: CASREGQYSNQPQHF
length: 13; D: -; V: TRBV10-3; size: -; J: TRBJ2-7; DNA: TGTGCCATCAGTGATAACAGGGATTCCGAGCAGTACTTC; CDR3: CAISDNRDSEQYF
length: 15; D: TRBD1; V: TRBV5-1; size: few; J: TRBJ2-4; DNA: TGCGCCAGCAGCTGGACAGGGATCGGGATGGACATTCAGTACTTC; CDR3: CASSWTGIGMDIQYF
length: 12; D: -; V: TRBV5-6; size: -; J: TRBJ1-1; DNA: TGTGCCAGCAGCCATCTAACGGGTGAAGCTTTCTTT; CDR3: CASSHLTGEAFF
length: 11; D: -; V: TRBV7-2; size: -; J: TRBJ2-7; DNA: TGTGCCAGCAGCTTAGGCGACGAGCAGTACTTC; CDR3: CASSLGDEQYF
length: 13; D: -; V: TRBV5-4; size: -; J: TRBJ2-7; DNA: TGTGCCAGCAGCTCCGAACAGGGCTACGAGCAGTACTTC; CDR3: CASSSEQGYEQYF
length: 19; D: TRBD2; V: TRBV5-4; size: -; J: TRBJ2-5; DNA: TGTGCCAGCAGCCCTAGGGGACTAGCGGGGGTCCAGTTCCAAGAGACCCAGTACTTC; CDR3: CASSPRGLAGVQFQETQYF
length: 17; D: -; V: TRBV4-1; size: -; J: TRBJ2-5; DNA: TGCGCCAGCAGCCAAGATCTTGGCAGGGGCAGACAAGAGACCCAGTACTTC; CDR3: CASSQDLGRGRQETQYF